One TCR beta chain is described in this entry. Assay used: immunoSEQ multiplex PCR; TCRdb lists only in-frame clones, some missing. The data show about 490,000 clones, 81% seen once. These data come from a study of shared clonotypes between healthy human individuals. V lost 10 bases, J lost 9 bases, and 13 bases lay in between. CDR3 size: 11 residues. Germline assignment: CDR1 MDHEN and CDR2 SYDVKM. The sample consisted of PBMCs. This chain joins TRBV28 and TRBJ2-1; D might be TRBD2 (6 bases). The sequence derives from a woman in her forties in good health. Some clones in this sample may be carry-over from other donors' samples. In DNA, the CDR3 is TGTGCCACCTCTAGGGGAGGTGAGCAGTTCTTC. Translation gives CATSRGGEQFF. Full variable domain (remainder filled in from reference TRBV28 and TRBJ2-1): DVKVTQSSRYLVKRTGEKVFLECVQDMDHENMFWYRQDPGLGLRLIYFSYDVKMKEKGDIPEGYSVSREKKERFSLILESASTNQTSMYLCATSRGGEQFFGPGTRLTVL.